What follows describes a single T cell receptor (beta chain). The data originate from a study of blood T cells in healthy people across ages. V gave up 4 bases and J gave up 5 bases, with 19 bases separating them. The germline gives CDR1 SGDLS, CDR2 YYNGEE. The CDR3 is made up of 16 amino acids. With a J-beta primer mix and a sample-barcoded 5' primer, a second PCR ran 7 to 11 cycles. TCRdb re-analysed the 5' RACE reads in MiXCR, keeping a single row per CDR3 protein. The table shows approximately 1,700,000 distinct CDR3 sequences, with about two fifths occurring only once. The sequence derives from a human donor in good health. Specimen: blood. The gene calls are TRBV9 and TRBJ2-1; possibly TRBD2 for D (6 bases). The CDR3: CASSPPSGELHNEQFF. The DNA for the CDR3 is TGTGCCAGCAGCCCCCCATCGGGGGAACTCCACAATGAGCAGTTCTTC. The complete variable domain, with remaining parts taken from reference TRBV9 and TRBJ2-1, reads DSGVTQTPKHLITATGQRVTLRCSPRSGDLSVYWYQQSLDQGLQFLIQYYNGEERAKGNILERFSAQQFPDLHSELNLSSLELGDSALYFCASSPPSGELHNEQFFGPGTRLTVL.